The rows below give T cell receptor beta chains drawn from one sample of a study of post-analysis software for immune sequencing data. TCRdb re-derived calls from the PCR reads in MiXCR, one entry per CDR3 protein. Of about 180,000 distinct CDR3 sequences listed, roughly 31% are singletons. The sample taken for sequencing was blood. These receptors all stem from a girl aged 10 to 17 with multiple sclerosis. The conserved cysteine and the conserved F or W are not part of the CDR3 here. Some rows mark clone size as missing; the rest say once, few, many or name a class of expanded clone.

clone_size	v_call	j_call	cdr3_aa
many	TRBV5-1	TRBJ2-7	ASSFGDSYEQY
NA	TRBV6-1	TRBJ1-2	TSSEQPNYGYT
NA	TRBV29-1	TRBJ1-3	SAQGNTIY
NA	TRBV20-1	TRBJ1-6	SARTGGFFSPLH
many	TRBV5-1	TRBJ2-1	ASRRTGNYEQF
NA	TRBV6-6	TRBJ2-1	ASSWGDGGYNEQF
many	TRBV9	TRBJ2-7	ASSVLPSSAYEQY
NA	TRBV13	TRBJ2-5	VSSQRDSEFQETQY
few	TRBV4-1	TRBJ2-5	ASSHSAGPSLQTQY
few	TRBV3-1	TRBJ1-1	ASSPRALRTEAF
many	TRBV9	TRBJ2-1	ASSKSGRAGYNEQF